The clone carrying this T cell receptor (beta chain) was seen a single time. The source of the sample is a study of OX40 agonist ivuxolimab in advanced cancers. Across the whole study: Patients were under 90% male with ages about 23 to 80, mean 60. Previous treatment with anti-PD-1, anti-PD-L1 or anti-CTLA-4 therapy was allowed; about 37% had received some.

Clones were sequenced by immunoSEQ multiplex PCR, and TCRdb holds only the in-frame ones, with some missing. Seen here are around 95,000 clones, over 75% observed once, and the top ten hold approximately 0.16%. The material was CD4+ or CD8+ T cells sorted from blood, obtained in a trial of the OX40 agonist ivuxolimab. The source of this sequence is an adult with an advanced solid tumor such as melanoma, head and neck, liver or kidney cancer.

This CDR3 is CASRTSGVATQYF. CDR3 bases: TGTGCCAGCAGGACTAGCGGGGTAGCTACGCAGTATTTT. The chain uses TRBV2 and TRBJ2-3; TRBD2 aligns across 11 bases. J lost 8 bases, V lost 6 bases, and 4 bases had no gene match. This CDR3 has 13 amino acids. Germline CDR1 is SNHLY and CDR2 is FYNNEI.